One T cell receptor beta chain is described in this entry. Its target antigen remains unknown. No base quality values were provided; no much bigger clone lies one nucleotide off. The donors were healthy, HIV-negative adults who had no recently reported acute infections or vaccinations. Only Caucasian adults living in Nashville, Tennessee, USA were represented among the donors. Magnetic negative selection was used to enrich CD4+ T cells, after which naive cells were positively selected on CD45RA and the negative fraction became the memory subset. Blood was collected by leukapheresis, and PBMCs were isolated by Ficoll-Histopaque density gradient centrifugation and then cryopreserved in liquid nitrogen vapor phase. Analytical flow cytometry was used to check the purity and quantity of each magnetically sorted T cell population. Genomic DNA was isolated from every sorted fraction and measured by UV absorbance on a Nanodrop 2000c.

These data come from a study of shared clonotypes between healthy human individuals (dated by TCRdb to about 2020). For context, the study as a whole: The cohort included a few men and two women between 18 and 49 years of age. Libraries were prepared and TCR repertoires were sequenced by different laboratories using diverse techniques, in order to increase sequencing depth and limit assay-specific biases. To estimate repertoire size and how much clonotype sharing occurs between individuals, the study deeply sequenced the blood TCR repertoires of 5 or 6 healthy adults. For each donor, CD4 naive and CD4 memory were each run on three plates, CD8 naive on two plates, and CD8 memory on one plate. Between about 0.85 and 9.5 billion PBMCs per donor were obtained by leukapheresis. What the authors observed across the whole study: Across four donors, approximately 4.6% of naive CD4, roughly 3.8% of naive CD8, around 2.1% of memory CD4, and approximately 0.4% of memory CD8 clonotypes were shared. Even with the large sequencing depth, rarefaction of the sorted-subset datasets indicated that sequencing was incomplete. Sampling was restricted to blood, and TCR repertoires in tissues likely differ from the TCR repertoires found in blood. Pairwise subsampling led to the expectation that sequencing depth would affect the degree of clonotype sharing among donors. Naive subsets generally had larger estimated clonotype richness than memory subsets did. Compared with non-shared clonotypes, clonotypes shared by all four sorted-subset donors had higher generation probabilities. Because the study included a small number of donors, the genetic and exposure-history diversity represented was limited.

Using the deep immunoSEQ assay, TCR CDR3 regions were amplified from genomic DNA by multiplex PCR. For each cell subset, the extracted genomic DNA was distributed evenly across all wells of several immunoSEQ 96-well plates, and each plate served as one replicate. Each replicate PCR for sorted subsets received around 210 ng genomic DNA, equal to 30,000 or so T cell genomes. The purified libraries were quantified using a Qubit 3.0 fluorometer, sized with a Bioanalyzer 2100, and then quantified again using the KAPA Library Quantification kit. Every immunoSEQ 96-well plate was sequenced on a separate single-read 150-cycle Illumina NextSeq 550 flow cell. Concerning the study's data processing: Because only junctional sequences without quality scores were contained in the immunoSEQ output, filtering matching that applied to full-length reads could not be performed. Sequences were annotated with PyIR, a Python wrapper for IgBLAST v1.9, using IMGT germline references to assign V/J genes and CDR3. Any read was removed if the V/J assignment was weak (E-value above 1e-6), the CDR3 was missing, or the read contained stop codons, out-of-frame junctions, or ambiguous translated residues. V3J clonotypes were defined as sequences sharing the same inferred V gene, J gene, and CDR3 amino acid sequence. To compute the percentage overlap between repertoires, the number of shared unique clonotypes was divided by the size of the smaller repertoire. Repertoire richness was assessed with RTK rarefaction, the Chao1 estimator, and Recon v2.1 estimates of unobserved clonotypes. Generation probabilities for all TCRbeta clonotypes obtained by the gDNA method from a handful of donors were computed using OLGA. The table comes from immuneACCESS by way of TCRdb, which keeps in-frame sequences with V and J called. Part of the clones is missing from these tables; in studies checked, under half for an unresolved V gene and the rest for unknown reasons. For V, J and clone size, that table is used; D and trimming come from the DNA. For this sample there are about 1 million clones; about 75% appear just once. The ten largest clones take up approximately 1.5% of the sample.

The germline V gene supplies CDR1 SGHTS and CDR2 YDEGEE. The CDR3 numbers 17 residues from cysteine through phenylalanine. Only the CDR3 portion is preserved as DNA: 51 bases, with reading frame beginning at the first base. Trimming leaves V shorter by 0 bases and J shorter by 3 bases, with the junction holding 9 bases beyond the gene matches. Source material: memory CD4+ T cells sorted from blood. The sample's cell subset or site, from its label and the paper: CD45RA-negative fraction. This sequence originates from a man younger than 35 in good health. The chain employs TRBV5-8 and TRBJ2-3; 8 bases in the junction line up with TRBD1. This receptor has the CDR3 CASSLAIRDRSTDTQYF. The DNA sequence follows: TGTGCCAGCAGCTTGGCAATCCGGGACAGGTCAACAGATACGCAGTATTTT. Here the CDR3 is joined to the reference TRBV5-8 and TRBJ2-3 genes, and the full variable domain is: EAGVTQSPTHLIKTRGQQATLRCSPISGHTSVYWYQQALGLGLQFLLWYDEGEERNRGNFPPRFSGRQFPNYSSELNVNALELEDSALYLCASSLAIRDRSTDTQYFGPGTRLTVL.